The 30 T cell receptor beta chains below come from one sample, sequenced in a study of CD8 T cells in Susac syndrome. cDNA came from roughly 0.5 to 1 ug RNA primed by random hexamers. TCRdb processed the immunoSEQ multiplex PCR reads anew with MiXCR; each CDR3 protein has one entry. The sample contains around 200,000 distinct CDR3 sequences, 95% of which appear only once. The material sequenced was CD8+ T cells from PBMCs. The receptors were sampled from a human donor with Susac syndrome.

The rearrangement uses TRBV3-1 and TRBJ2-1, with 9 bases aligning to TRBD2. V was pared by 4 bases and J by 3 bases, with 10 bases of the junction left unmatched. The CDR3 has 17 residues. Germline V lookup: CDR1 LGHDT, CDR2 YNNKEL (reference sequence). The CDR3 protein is CASSLDVAGDFYNEQFF. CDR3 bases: TGTGCCAGCAGCCTAGATGTAGCGGGAGATTTCTACAATGAGCAGTTCTTC.

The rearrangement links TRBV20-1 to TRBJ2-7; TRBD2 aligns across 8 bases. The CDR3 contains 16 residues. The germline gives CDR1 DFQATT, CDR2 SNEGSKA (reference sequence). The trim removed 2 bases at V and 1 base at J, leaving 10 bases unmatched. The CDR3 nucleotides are TGCAGTGCTAGAACGGGACTAGGATATGAGTCCTACGAGCAGTACTTC. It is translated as CSARTGLGYESYEQYF.

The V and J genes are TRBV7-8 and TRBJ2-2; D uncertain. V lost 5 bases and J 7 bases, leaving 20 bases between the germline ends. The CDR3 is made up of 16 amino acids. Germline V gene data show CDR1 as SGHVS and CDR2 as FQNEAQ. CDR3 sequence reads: CASSPATTPSGGELFF. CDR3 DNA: TGTGCCAGCAGCCCCGCGACGACTCCCTCGGGCGGGGAGCTGTTTTTT.

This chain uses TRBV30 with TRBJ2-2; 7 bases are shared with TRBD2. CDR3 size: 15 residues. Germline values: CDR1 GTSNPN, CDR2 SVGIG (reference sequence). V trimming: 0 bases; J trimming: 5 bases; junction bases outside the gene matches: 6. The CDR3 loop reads CAWSVRWGGTGELFF. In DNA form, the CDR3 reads TGTGCCTGGAGTGTACGCTGGGGGGGGACCGGGGAGCTGTTTTTT.

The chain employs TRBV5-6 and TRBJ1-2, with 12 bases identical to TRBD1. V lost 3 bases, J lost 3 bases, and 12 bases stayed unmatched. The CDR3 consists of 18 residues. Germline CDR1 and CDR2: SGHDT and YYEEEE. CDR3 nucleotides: TGTGCCAGCAGCTCAACCGGGACAGGGGGCCTTGTGGACTATGGCTACACCTTC. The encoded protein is CASSSTGTGGLVDYGYTF.

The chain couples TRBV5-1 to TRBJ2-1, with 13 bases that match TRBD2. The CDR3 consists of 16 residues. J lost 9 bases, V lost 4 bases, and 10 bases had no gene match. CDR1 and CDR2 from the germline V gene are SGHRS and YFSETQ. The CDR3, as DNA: TGCGCCAGCAGCACGGGACTAGCGGGATCCCTAGGTGAGCAGTTCTTC. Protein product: CASSTGLAGSLGEQFF.

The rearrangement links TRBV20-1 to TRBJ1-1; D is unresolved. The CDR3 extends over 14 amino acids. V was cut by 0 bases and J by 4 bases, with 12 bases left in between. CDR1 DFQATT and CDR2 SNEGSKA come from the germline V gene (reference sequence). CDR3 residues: CSARDRSLGTEAFF. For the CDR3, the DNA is TGCAGTGCTAGAGATAGGTCCCTGGGCACTGAAGCTTTCTTT.

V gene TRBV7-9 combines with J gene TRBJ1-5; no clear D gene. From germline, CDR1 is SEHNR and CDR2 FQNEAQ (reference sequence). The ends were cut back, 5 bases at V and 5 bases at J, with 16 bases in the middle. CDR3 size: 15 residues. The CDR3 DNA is TGTGCCAGCAGCCCGACCGGGGTCGGGGATCAGCCCCAGCATTTT. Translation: CASSPTGVGDQPQHF.

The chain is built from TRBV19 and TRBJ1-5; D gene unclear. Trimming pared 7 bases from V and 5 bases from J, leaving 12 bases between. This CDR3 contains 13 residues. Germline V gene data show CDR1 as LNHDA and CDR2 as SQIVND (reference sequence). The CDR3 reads CASNGPTDQPQHF. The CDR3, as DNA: TGTGCCAGTAACGGCCCCACGGATCAGCCCCAGCATTTT.

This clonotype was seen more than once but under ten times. In nucleotides, the CDR3 is TGTGCCAGCAGTTTAAACAATCAGCCCCAGCATTTT. Residues: CASSLNNQPQHF. The chain is built from TRBV27 and TRBJ1-5; D gene ambiguous. Germline values: CDR1 MNHEY, CDR2 SMNVEV (reference sequence). V lost 2 bases and J 3 bases, leaving 2 bases between the germline ends. The CDR3 is 12 residues long.

CDR3 coding DNA: TGTGCCAGCACTCGACCGACTAGCGGTTCCTACGAGCAGTACTTC. Encoded protein: CASTRPTSGSYEQYF. The rearrangement joins TRBV28 to TRBJ2-7, with 9 bases that match TRBD2. Germline CDR1 MDHEN, CDR2 SYDVKM. J gave up 1 base and V 7 bases, and 8 bases lay outside the gene matches. The CDR3 has 15 residues.

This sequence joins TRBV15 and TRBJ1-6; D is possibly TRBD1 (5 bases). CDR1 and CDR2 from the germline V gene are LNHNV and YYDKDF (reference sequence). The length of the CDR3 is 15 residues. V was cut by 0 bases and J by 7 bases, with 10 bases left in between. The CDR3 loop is CATSRDGTENSPLHF. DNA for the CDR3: TGTGCCACCAGCAGAGACGGGACGGAAAATTCACCCCTCCACTTT. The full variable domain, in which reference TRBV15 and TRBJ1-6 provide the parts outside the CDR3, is DAMVIQNPRYQVTQFGKPVTLSCSQTLNHNVMYWYQQKSSQAPKLLFHYYDKDFNNEADTPDNFQSRRPNTSFCFLDIRSPGLGDTAMYLCATSRDGTENSPLHFGNGTRLTVT.

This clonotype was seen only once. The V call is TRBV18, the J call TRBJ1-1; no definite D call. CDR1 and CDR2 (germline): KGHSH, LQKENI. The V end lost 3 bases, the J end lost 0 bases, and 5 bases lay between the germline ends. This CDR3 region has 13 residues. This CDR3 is CASSPEVNTEAFF. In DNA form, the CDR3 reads TGTGCCAGCTCACCCGAGGTGAACACTGAAGCTTTCTTT.

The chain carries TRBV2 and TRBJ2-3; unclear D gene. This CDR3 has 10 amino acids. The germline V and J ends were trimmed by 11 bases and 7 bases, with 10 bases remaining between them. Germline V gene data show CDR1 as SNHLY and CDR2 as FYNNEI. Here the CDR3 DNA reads TGTGCCTCTCGTAGGAATACGCAGTATTTT. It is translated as CASRRNTQYF.

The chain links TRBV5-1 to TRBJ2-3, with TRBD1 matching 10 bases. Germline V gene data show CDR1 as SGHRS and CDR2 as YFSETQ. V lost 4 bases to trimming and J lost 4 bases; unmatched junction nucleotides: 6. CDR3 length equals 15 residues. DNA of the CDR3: TGCGCCAGCAGCCCCACTGGGACAGGGGCAGATACGCAGTATTTT. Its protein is CASSPTGTGADTQYF.

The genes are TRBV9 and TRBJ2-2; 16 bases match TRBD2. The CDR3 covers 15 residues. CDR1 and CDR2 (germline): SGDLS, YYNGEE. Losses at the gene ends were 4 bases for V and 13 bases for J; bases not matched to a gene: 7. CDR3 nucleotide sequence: TGTGCCAGCAGCTCCGGGACTAGCGGGGGGGCTTGGCTGTTTTTT. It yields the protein CASSSGTSGGAWLFF.

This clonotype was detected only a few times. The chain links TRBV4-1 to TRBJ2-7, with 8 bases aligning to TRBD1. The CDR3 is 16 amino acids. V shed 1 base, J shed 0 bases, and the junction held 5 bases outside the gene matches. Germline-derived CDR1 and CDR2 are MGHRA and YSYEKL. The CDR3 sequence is CASSQGGTGGSYEQYF. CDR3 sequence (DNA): TGCGCCAGCAGCCAAGGGGGGACAGGTGGCTCCTACGAGCAGTACTTC.

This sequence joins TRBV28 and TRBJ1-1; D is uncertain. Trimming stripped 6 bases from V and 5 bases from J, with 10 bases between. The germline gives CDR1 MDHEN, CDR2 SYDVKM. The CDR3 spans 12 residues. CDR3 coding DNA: TGTGCCAGCAGGGTTCCGAGGACTGAAGCTTTCTTT. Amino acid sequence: CASRVPRTEAFF.

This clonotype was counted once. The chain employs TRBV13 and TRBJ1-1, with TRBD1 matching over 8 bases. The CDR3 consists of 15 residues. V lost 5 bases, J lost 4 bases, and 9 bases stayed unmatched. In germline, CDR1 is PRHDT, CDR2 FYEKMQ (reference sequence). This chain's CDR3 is CASSGNRGKGTEAFF. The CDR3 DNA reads TGTGCCAGCAGCGGCAACAGGGGGAAGGGCACTGAAGCTTTCTTT.

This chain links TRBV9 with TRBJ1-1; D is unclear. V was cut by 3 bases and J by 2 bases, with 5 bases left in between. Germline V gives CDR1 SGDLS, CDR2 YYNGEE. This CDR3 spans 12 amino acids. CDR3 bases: TGTGCCAGCAGCGCCTATAACACTGAAGCTTTCTTT. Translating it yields CASSAYNTEAFF.

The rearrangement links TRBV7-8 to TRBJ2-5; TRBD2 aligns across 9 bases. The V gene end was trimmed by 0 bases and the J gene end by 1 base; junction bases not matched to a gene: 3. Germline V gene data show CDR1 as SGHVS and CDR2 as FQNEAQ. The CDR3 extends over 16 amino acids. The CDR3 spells CASSLAAGGAQETQYF. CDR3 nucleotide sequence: TGTGCCAGCAGCTTAGCTGCGGGGGGGGCCCAAGAGACCCAGTACTTC.

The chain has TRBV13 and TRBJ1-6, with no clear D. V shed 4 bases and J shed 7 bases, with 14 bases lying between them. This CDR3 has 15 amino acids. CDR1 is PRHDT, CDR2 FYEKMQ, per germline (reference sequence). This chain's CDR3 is CASSSDAQQNSPLHF. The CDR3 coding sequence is TGTGCCAGCAGCTCGGACGCCCAGCAAAATTCACCCCTCCACTTT.

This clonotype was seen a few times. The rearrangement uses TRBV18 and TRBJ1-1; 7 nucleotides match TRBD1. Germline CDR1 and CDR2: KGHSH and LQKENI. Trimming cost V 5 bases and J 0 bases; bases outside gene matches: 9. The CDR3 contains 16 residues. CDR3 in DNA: TGTGCCAGCTCAAGACAGGGACAGAGAATGAACACTGAAGCTTTCTTT. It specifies CASSRQGQRMNTEAFF.

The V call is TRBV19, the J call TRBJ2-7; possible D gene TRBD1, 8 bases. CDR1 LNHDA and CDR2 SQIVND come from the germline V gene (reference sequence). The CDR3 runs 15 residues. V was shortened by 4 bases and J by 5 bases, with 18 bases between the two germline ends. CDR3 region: CASSTGGTGNNEQYF. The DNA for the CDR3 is TGTGCCAGTAGTACCGGGGGGACAGGAAATAACGAGCAGTACTTC.

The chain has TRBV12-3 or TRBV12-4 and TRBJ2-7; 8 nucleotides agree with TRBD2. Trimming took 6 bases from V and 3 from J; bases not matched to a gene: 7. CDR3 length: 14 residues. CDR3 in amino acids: CASSGTSRFYEQYF. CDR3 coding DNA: TGTGCCAGCAGCGGGACTAGTCGCTTCTACGAGCAGTACTTC.

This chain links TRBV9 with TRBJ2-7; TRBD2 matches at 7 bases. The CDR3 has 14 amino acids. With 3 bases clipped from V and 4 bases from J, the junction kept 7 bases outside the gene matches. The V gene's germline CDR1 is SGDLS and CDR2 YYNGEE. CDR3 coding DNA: TGTGCCAGCAGCGCGGGAGGTGAGGATTACGAGCAGTACTTC. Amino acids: CASSAGGEDYEQYF. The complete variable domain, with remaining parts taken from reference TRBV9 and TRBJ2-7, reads DSGVTQTPKHLITATGQRVTLRCSPRSGDLSVYWYQQSLDQGLQFLIQYYNGEERAKGNILERFSAQQFPDLHSELNLSSLELGDSALYFCASSAGGEDYEQYFGPGTRLTVT.

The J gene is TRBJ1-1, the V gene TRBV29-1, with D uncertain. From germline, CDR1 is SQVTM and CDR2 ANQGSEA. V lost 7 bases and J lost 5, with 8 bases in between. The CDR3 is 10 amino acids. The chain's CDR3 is CSGLGTEAFF. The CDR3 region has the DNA TGCAGCGGCCTGGGAACTGAAGCTTTCTTT.

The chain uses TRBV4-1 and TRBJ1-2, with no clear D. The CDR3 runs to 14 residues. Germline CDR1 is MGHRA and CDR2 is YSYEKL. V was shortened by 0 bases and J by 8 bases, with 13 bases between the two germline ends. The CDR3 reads CASSQEGTSGGYTF. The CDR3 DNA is TGCGCCAGCAGCCAAGAGGGAACCTCTGGCGGCTACACCTTC.

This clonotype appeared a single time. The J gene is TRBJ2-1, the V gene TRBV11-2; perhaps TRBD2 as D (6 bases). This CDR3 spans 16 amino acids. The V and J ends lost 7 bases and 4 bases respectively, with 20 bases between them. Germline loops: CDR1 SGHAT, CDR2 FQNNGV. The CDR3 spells CASNPVGLSRYNEQFF. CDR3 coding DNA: TGTGCCAGCAATCCGGTAGGACTATCTCGTTACAATGAGCAGTTCTTC. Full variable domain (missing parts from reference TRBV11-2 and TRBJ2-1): EAGVAQSPRYKIIEKRQSVAFWCNPISGHATLYWYQQILGQGPKLLIQFQNNGVVDDSQLPKDRFSAERLKGVDSTLKIQPAKLEDSAVYLCASNPVGLSRYNEQFFGPGTRLTVL.

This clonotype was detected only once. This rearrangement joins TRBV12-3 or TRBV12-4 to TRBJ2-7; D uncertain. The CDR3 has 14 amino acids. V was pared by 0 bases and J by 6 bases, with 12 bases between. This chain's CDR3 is CASSLANIGVEQYF. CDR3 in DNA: TGTGCCAGCAGTTTAGCCAACATAGGAGTCGAGCAGTACTTC.